The clone carrying this T cell receptor beta chain was picked up a small number of times. This specimen belongs to a study of cytomegalovirus exposure and HLA in healthy donors. Produced via immunoSEQ multiplex PCR; TCRdb's table is partial and in-frame only. Among hundreds of thousands of clones listed, around 85% were seen once. This TCR was sampled from a woman aged 25 to 39 in good health and CMV-seropositive. Sequencing used PBMCs.

In DNA, the CDR3 is TGTGCCAGCAGCCGAAACCTATCGCCCCGGGGGGGTGGGACTTCCTACAATGAGCAGTTCTTC. Translation: CASSRNLSPRGGGTSYNEQFF. The rearrangement links TRBV4-2 to TRBJ2-1, with 8 bases aligning to TRBD2. The CDR3 spans 21 residues. V lost 4 bases to trimming and J lost 1 base; unmatched junction nucleotides: 21. CDR1 LGHNA and CDR2 YNFKEQ come from the germline V gene.